The following is a T cell receptor beta chain sequence with its context. Its antigen is currently not known. Base qualities were left out, and no much larger clone turns up one base away. In the prospective study, participants were roughly 18 to 100 years old, resided in fewer than 25 geographic areas of the United States, and were enrolled through a virtual design. In the prospective study, cohorts were assigned on the basis of participant-reported clinical history obtained from a screening survey and a study questionnaire. Recovered participants in ImmuneRACE Cohort 3 were defined as having two consecutive negative NP/OP PCR tests, clearance from a healthcare professional, or resolution of symptoms. In the prospective study, mobile phlebotomists collected whole blood, serum and a nasopharyngeal or oropharyngeal swab from each participant. Over a roughly 2-month period, participants in the prospective study had the option of providing additional blood draws and questionnaires. Before DNA extraction, blood samples from the prospective study were shipped at room temperature or frozen.

The data stem from a study of blood T cell repertoires in COVID-19 (TCRdb year 2020). Looking at the study overall: Samples from collaborators originated in the United States, Italy and Spain and spanned both the acute and convalescent phases of COVID-19. The prospective study material was composed of cDNA or gDNA derived from T cells, B-cell-depleted T cells, or PBMCs. Subjects who had been exposed to COVID-19, were actively infected with it, or had recovered from it provided the deeply sampled blood TCRbeta repertoires that made up the dataset. The repertoires were made available in a free public database intended to serve as a resource for research on the immune response to SARS-CoV-2. The samples were drawn from two sources: the first 160 participants of the ongoing ImmuneRACE study, and over 1,000 subjects contributed by 6 global collaborators. Sample metadata almost always included a de-identified subject ID, COVID-19 status, age in years and sex. Where HLA class I and class II types were available, the types were taken from metadata supplied by the sample provider, not from assay-based typing.

V is shortened by 7 bases, J by 10 bases, and the region joining them spans 20 bases. CDR1 SQVTM and CDR2 ANQGSEA are derived from the germline V gene. Including the terminal cysteine and phenylalanine, the CDR3 comprises 13 residues. This entry keeps only the CDR3 DNA: 39 bases, framed from base 1. On the study overall, not on this receptor specifically: The amount of clinical and demographic metadata varied by source and participant and was provided uncurated.

TCRbeta CDR3 regions were amplified from genomic DNA using the immunoSEQ Assay, a bias-controlled multiplex PCR. The authors' analysis ran thus. Within the assay, amplification of reference gene primers was used to estimate how many nucleated cells each sample contained. To quantify the absolute abundance of each unique TCRbeta CDR3 rearrangement, sequence reads were collapsed and filtered. For each sample, productive Simpson clonality was calculated as the square root of Simpson's diversity index across productive rearrangements. Drawn from immuneACCESS, this table holds only the in-frame rearrangements with V and J called that TCRdb kept. Clones are partly lost; checked studies trace under half to an unresolved V gene and leave the rest unexplained. V, J and clone size are taken as reported in that table, and D and trimming were inferred from the DNA itself. The sample records more than 150,000 clones, 65% to 90% of which are singletons. The ten largest make up 12% of the sample.

The chain couples TRBV29-1 to TRBJ2-1, and perhaps TRBD1 as D gene, on 5 matching bases. This TCR derives from a man between 40 and 49 years old who had recovered from COVID-19. The sequencing sample was made of PBMCs or T cells enriched from blood (not recorded which). The CDR3 corresponds to CSARESPGREQFF. The DNA sequence is as follows: TGCAGCGCACGCGAGAGCCCAGGGCGGGAGCAGTTCTTC.